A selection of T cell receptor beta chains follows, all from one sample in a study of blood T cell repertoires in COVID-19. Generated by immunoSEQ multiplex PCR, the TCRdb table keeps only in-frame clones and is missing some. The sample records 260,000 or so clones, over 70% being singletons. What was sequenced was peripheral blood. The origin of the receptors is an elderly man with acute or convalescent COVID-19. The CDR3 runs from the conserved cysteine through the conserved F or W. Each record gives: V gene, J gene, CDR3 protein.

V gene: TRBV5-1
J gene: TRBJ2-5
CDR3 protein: CASSLGDTGGRETQYF

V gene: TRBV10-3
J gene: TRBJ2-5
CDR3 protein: CAISGRGEETQYF

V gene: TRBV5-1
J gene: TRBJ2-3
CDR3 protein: CASSPPSATDTQYF

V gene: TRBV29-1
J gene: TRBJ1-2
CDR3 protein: CSPLDRAGYGYTF

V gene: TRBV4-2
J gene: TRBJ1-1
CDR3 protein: CASSLEGVDTEAFF

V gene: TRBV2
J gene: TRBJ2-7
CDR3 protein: CASKFGYEQYF

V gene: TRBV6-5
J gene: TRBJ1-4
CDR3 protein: CASRDDRGRYEKLFF

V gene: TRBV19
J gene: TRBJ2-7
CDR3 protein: CASSRAGQGTPTEQYF

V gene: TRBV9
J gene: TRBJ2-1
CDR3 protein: CASSYTSGRAYEQFF

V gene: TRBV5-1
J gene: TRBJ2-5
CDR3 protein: CASSPGQGFETQYF

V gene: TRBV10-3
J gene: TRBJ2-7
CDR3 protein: CAISEGVTYEQYF

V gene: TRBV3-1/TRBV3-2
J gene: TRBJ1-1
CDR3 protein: CASIGAAEAFF

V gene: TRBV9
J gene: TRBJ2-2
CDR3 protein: CASSFGTSGPKTGELFF

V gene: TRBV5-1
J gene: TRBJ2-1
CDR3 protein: CASSRRLGGYNEQFF

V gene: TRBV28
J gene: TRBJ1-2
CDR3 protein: CASSLTGYGYTF

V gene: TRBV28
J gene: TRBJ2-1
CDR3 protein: CASSFLQYSLNEQFF

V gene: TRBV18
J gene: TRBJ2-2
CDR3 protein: CASSPLTSGGPNTGELFF

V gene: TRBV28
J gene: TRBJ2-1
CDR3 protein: CASSSGGGKDEQFF

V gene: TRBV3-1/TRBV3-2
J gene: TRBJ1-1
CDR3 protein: CASSGQGGTEAFF

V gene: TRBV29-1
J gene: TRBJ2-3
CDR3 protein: CSVAGGLDTDTQYF

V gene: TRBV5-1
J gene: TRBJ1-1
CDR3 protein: CASSLDSGGRNTEAFF

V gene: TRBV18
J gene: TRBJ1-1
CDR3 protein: CASSPLRGGVDTEAFF

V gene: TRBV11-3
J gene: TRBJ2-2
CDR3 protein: CASSLSGGQGDTGELFF

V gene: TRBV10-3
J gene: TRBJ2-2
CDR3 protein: CAITVNTGELFF

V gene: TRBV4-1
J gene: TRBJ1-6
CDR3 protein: CASSQDWQGSSPLHF

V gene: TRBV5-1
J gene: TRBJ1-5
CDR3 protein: CAGDRENQPQHF

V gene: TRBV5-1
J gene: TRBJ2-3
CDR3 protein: CASSLAGAPDTQYF

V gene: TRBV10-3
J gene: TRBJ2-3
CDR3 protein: CAIATRDTDTQYF

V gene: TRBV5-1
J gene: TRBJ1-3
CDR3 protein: CASSLAGDSGNTIYF

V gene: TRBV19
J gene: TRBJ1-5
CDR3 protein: CASRQALGNQPQHF

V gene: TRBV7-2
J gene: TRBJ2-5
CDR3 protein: CASSLRLASQETQYF

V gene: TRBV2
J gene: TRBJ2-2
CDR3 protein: CASSPIPGQGNTGELFF

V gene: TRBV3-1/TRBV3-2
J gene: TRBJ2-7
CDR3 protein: CASSQGRTMRSSEQYF

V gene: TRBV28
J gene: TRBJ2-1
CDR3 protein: CASSLGGGGQFF

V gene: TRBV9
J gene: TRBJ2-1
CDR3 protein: CASSVAYISDEQFF

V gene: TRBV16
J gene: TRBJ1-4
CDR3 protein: CASSQLRSDEKLFF

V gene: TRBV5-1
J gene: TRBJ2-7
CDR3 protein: CASSLDRSSSYEQYF

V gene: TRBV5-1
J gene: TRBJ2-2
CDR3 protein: CASSLDPGNTGELFF

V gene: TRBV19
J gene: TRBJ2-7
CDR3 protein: CASSIGGTSGPYEQYF

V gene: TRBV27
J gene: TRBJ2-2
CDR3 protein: CASSWTGGSGELFF

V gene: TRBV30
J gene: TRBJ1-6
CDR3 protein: CAWSAPIRGVGSPLHF

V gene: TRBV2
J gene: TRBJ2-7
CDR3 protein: CASRDRDNEQYF

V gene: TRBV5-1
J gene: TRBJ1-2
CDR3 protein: CASSDRASYTF

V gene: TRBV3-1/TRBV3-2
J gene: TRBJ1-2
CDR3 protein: CASSQDVNYGYTF

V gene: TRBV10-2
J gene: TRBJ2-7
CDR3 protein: CARQGTAASYEQYF

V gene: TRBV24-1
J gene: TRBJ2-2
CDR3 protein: CATSSHGGGSTGELFF

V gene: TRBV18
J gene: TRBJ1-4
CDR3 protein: CATRTARNNEKLFF

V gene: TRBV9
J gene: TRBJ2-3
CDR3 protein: CASSSQPVLAGVTDTQYF

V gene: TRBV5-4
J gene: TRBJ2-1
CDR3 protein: CASSLFGAGELDEQFF

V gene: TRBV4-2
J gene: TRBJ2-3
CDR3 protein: CASSQATSGRALDTQYF

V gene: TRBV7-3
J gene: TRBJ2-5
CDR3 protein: CASSTKVGGLAAQETQYF

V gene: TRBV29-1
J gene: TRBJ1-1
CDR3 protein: CSAHEDEAFF